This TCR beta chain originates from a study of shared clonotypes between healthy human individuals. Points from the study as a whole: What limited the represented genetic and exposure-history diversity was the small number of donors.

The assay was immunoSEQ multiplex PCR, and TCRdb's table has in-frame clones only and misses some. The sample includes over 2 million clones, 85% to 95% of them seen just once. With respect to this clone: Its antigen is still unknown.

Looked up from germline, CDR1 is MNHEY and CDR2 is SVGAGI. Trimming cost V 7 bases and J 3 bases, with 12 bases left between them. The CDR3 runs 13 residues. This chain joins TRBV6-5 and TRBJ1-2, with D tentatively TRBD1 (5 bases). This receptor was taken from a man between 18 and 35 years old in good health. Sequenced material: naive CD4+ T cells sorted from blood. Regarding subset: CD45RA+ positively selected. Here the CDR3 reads CASTRGVDYGYTF. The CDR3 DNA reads TGTGCCAGCACTCGAGGGGTCGACTATGGCTACACCTTC.